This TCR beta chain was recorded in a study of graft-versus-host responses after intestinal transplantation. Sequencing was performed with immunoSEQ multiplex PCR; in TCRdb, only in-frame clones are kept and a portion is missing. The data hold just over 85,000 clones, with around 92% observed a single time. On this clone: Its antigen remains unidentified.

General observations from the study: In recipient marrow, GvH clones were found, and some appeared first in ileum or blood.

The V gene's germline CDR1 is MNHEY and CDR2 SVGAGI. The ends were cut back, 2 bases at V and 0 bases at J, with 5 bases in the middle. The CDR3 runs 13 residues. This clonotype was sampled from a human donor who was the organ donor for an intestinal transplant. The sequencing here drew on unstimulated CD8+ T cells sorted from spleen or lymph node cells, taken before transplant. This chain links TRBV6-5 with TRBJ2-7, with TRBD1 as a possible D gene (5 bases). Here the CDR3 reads CASSYQGSYEQYF. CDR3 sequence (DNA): TGTGCCAGCAGTTACCAGGGCTCCTACGAGCAGTACTTC.